The rows below give T cell receptor beta chains drawn from one sample of a study of OX40 agonist ivuxolimab in advanced cancers. Libraries were prepared by immunoSEQ multiplex PCR; TCRdb keeps only in-frame clonotypes and omits some of them. This table holds 90,000 to 150,000 clones, around 91% found once. Sequenced material: CD4+ or CD8+ T cells sorted from blood, taken in a trial of the OX40 agonist ivuxolimab. The receptors here all came from an adult with an advanced solid tumor such as melanoma, head and neck, liver or kidney cancer. Both conserved end residues are trimmed from each CDR3. The D gene is left open where the match is weak.

.	TRBV6-6	TRBJ1-6	ASSFTGGNSPLH
.	TRBV7-8	TRBJ1-1	ASSLETLTEAF
.	TRBV9	TRBJ1-2	ASSVGANYGYT
TRBD2	TRBV2	TRBJ2-2	ASIGLAGGGELF
.	TRBV28	TRBJ1-1	ASKTGWVEAF
TRBD2	TRBV27	TRBJ2-3	ASSLRDSGDSTQY
.	TRBV28	TRBJ1-1	AATIGAEAF
.	TRBV4-3	TRBJ2-1	ASSQEPSAKGEQF
.	TRBV6-5	TRBJ2-7	ASRKGFSYEQY
.	TRBV5-4	TRBJ2-5	ASSFSGVQETQY
.	TRBV4-1	TRBJ2-1	ASSPFFSPDRTYNEQF
.	TRBV19	TRBJ1-5	ASSISMRQPQH
.	TRBV7-8	TRBJ2-7	ASSLSQGPYEQY
.	TRBV5-1	TRBJ2-5	ASSLGTAQETQY
TRBD1	TRBV5-1	TRBJ2-1	ASSLPGQGARSSYNEQF
.	TRBV7-6	TRBJ2-2	ASSLQGTNTGELF
.	TRBV30	TRBJ1-1	AWRDRRENTEAF
TRBD2	TRBV2	TRBJ2-7	ASSGGTSGTYEQY
TRBD1	TRBV19	TRBJ1-6	ASSIGTGGSPLH
.	TRBV28	TRBJ1-1	ASSSPARPEAF
TRBD2	TRBV5-1	TRBJ2-3	ASSPGLAGFTDTQY
.	TRBV9	TRBJ2-2	ASSPRSGGAGTGELF
.	TRBV9	TRBJ1-5	ASSVGTFTGEPQH
TRBD1	TRBV28	TRBJ1-2	ASSFQGVWGYT
.	TRBV28	TRBJ1-5	ASRIYGGGQPQH
.	TRBV5-6	TRBJ2-7	ASSLPTTYEQY
.	TRBV28	TRBJ2-7	ASSVPPGPGAY
.	TRBV10-2	TRBJ1-1	ASRDRDKLNTEAF
TRBD1	TRBV2	TRBJ1-1	ASSQQGTEAF
.	TRBV28	TRBJ1-1	ASGQGATEAF
.	TRBV10-3	TRBJ1-5	AISDQGGGQPQH
TRBD2	TRBV30	TRBJ2-7	AWTHFSGGAGEQY
TRBD1	TRBV27	TRBJ1-4	ASSLSGDRGGATNEKLF
.	TRBV5-4	TRBJ1-1	ASSFEVNTEAF
TRBD1	TRBV30	TRBJ1-1	AWSPTGVTEAF
TRBD2	TRBV7-3	TRBJ2-3	ASSPGGPDTQY
.	TRBV27	TRBJ1-1	ASSLWGGATEAF
TRBD2	TRBV19	TRBJ2-3	ASRSSGGTDTQY
.	TRBV30	TRBJ1-6	AWIGKRNSPLH
TRBD1	TRBV30	TRBJ2-1	AWSAGTGRDNEQF
.	TRBV7-2	TRBJ1-1	ASSTGWRAF
.	TRBV28	TRBJ1-2	ASSSLFNYT